Sequencing of this TCR beta chain was carried out in a study of tumor and adjacent non-tumor tissue in lung cancer (dated by TCRdb to the late 2010s). Concerning the study at large: The cohort included some 11 adenocarcinoma, 2 squamous cell carcinoma and 1 small cell lung cancer patients. Ages among the roughly 15 patients ranged from about 30 to 80 years, there were ten or so men and 5 women, and disease was at TNM stage I to III. Bulk TCRbeta repertoires were compared between lung tumor tissue and matched distant non-tumor lung tissue obtained from 15 lung cancer patients. For each patient, one tumor sample and one normal lung sample were taken, giving around 30 paired specimens that underwent TCRbeta CDR3 sequencing. In total, sequencing yielded 100 million to 150 million productive TCRbeta reads, which works out to an average of around 4.2 million reads per sample.

This clonotype occurred many times. It lacks a known antigen. The record has no base qualities; no much larger clone is one base away. Including cysteine and phenylalanine, the CDR3 has 16 amino acids. The read is trimmed to its CDR3 DNA, 48 bases read in frame from base 1. CDR1 and CDR2 (DFQATT, SNEGSKA) derive from the germline V gene (reference sequence). RNA was extracted from bulk unsorted tissue and checked for quality with a NanoDrop ND-1000 and an Agilent 2100. The donors were newly diagnosed lung cancer patients admitted for thoracic surgery in China from August to November 2014 who had not received prior chemotherapy. Patients with previous radiotherapy or chemotherapy, or with another concurrent cancer, were excluded from the study. Pieces of surgical tissue measuring about 1-2.1 cm3 were kept in RNAlater solution and stored at -80 degrees C until use. The investigation overall reported the following: Tumor tissue showed significantly higher TCR diversity (inverse Simpson) than normal lung tissue, at roughly 390 vs 170 (P = 0.0075, Mann-Whitney U test). Peripheral blood was not sequenced, so blood TCRbeta repertoires were not examined in the lung cancer patients of the study. Neither the sequencing platform nor unique molecular identifiers are named or mentioned anywhere in the methods. A significantly larger cumulative share of the repertoire was made up by the top 100 clones in normal lung than in tumor tissue. TCR diversity was significantly higher in younger patients, and higher tumor TCR diversity was associated with shorter overall and disease-free survival. Only around 15 patients were included in the cohort, and the need for larger samples and more detailed clinical data was noted by the authors.

Library preparation was by multiplex PCR. The reads were generated on an Illumina HiSeq 2500. TCRbeta libraries were constructed through three rounds of nested PCR with primers (Table S4) according to protocols modified from ARM-PCR. Before sequencing, PCR products in the 200-500 bp range were cut out of the gel and cleaned up using the QIAquick gel extraction kit. As for the authors' bioinformatics: Reads were cleaned using Trimmomatic, were merged into complete CDR3 sequences using FLASH, and were assigned to V(D)J germline segments using MiTCR. VDJtools was used to compute clonal diversity as the inverse Simpson's index. A read counted as productive if the sequence was in-frame and lacked a premature stop codon. TCRdb reran the public reads through fastp at Q25 and MiXCR, keeping productive beta chains. All rows with the same CDR3 protein become a single entry with the most common DNA and genes. None of the V and J calls come from the authors' own analysis; TCRdb made them. In this sample the table shows tens of thousands of distinct CDR3 sequences, 60% to 75% of which occur a single time. The top ten hold about 30% of the sample.

Here the chain combines TRBV20-1 and TRBJ2-1, with 13 central nucleotides matching TRBD2. The sequencing input was lung tumor tissue. The sequence was obtained from a man aged 55 to 69 with non-small cell lung cancer. The nucleotide sequence is given as TGCATGGGGACTAGCGGGATCGGAAGTACCTACAATGAGCAGTTCTTC. Its protein reads: CMGTSGIGSTYNEQFF.